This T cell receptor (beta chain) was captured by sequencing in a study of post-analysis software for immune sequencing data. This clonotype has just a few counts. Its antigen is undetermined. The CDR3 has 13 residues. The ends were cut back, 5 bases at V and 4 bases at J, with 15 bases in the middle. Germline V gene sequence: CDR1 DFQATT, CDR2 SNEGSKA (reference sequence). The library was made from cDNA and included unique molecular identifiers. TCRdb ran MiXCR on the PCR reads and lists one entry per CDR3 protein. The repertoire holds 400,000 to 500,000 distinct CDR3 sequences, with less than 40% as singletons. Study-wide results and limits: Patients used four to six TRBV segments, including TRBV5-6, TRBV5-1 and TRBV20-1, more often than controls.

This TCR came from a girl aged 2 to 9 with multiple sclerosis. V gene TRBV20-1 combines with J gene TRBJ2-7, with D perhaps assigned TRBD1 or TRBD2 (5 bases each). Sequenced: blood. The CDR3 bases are TGCAGTGCTTACTGGGGACGGGTTTACGAGCAGTACTTC. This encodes CSAYWGRVYEQYF.